Listed here are 32 T cell receptor beta chains from one sample, sequenced in a study of T cells in Graves' hyperthyroidism and ophthalmopathy. Amplification yielded TCR beta CDR3 regions, with RNA transcripts as the source. First-round RT-PCR targeting the TCR CDR3 was performed with the HTBI primer set. TCRdb reanalysed the multiplex PCR reads using MiXCR and keeps one entry per CDR3 protein. The sample consists of roughly 280,000 distinct CDR3 sequences, 22% of them appearing once. Material for sequencing was blood. These receptors all come from a man aged 30 to 39 with Graves' ophthalmopathy.

This sequence joins TRBV19 and TRBJ2-1; D is uncertain. The V and J ends lost 3 bases and 7 bases respectively, with 13 bases between them. Germline-derived CDR1 and CDR2 are LNHDA and SQIVND (reference sequence). This CDR3 region has 14 residues. The CDR3 loop is CASSIWGIVNEQFF. For the CDR3, the DNA is TGTGCCAGTAGTATTTGGGGTATAGTTAATGAGCAGTTCTTC. The full variable domain, in which reference TRBV19 and TRBJ2-1 provide the parts outside the CDR3, is DGGITQSPKYLFRKEGQNVTLSCEQNLNHDAMYWYRQDPGQGLRLIYYSQIVNDFQKGDIAEGYSVSREKKESFPLTVTSAQKNPTAFYLCASSIWGIVNEQFFGPGTRLTVL.

This clonotype was recorded at least ten times. The genes are TRBV2 and TRBJ1-5, with a tentative D call TRBD1 (5 bases). Germline V gene data show CDR1 as SNHLY and CDR2 as FYNNEI. V was pared by 4 bases and J by 4 bases, with 14 bases between. This CDR3 has 15 residues. The CDR3 DNA sequence: TGTGCCAGCAGTGCCTCCAGGGCCGGGAATCAGCCCCAGCATTTT. As protein: CASSASRAGNQPQHF.

The chain joins TRBV27 to TRBJ1-4; D remains ambiguous. The germline V gene encodes CDR1 MNHEY and CDR2 SMNVEV (reference sequence). The CDR3 is 14 residues long. The ends were cut back, 3 bases at V and 4 bases at J, with 9 bases in the middle. The CDR3 is CASSFQGFNEKLFF. The DNA of the CDR3 is TGTGCCAGCAGTTTTCAAGGATTTAATGAAAAACTGTTTTTT.

This clonotype was observed at least ten times. The genes are TRBV29-1 and TRBJ2-3, with TRBD1 as a possible D gene (5 bases). The CDR3 extends over 13 amino acids. Trimming pared 2 bases from V and 0 bases from J, leaving 6 bases between. CDR1 is SQVTM, CDR2 ANQGSEA, per germline. The CDR3 DNA sequence: TGCAGCGTTGAAAGGGGAAGCACAGATACGCAGTATTTT. It codes for CSVERGSTDTQYF.

This clonotype came up a few times. V is TRBV27 and J is TRBJ2-1; 9 nucleotides agree with TRBD1. Unmatched junction bases numbered 8, after V lost 6 bases and J lost 5 bases. Germline values: CDR1 MNHEY, CDR2 SMNVEV (reference sequence). CDR3 length: 15 amino acids. For the CDR3, the DNA is TGTGCCAGCAGCTGGGGGACAGGGTCCAACAATGAGCAGTTCTTC. Protein product: CASSWGTGSNNEQFF.

A note on this clonotype: A much larger clone differs from this one at a single base, so this may be a read error. The gene calls are TRBV30 and TRBJ1-3; D is ambiguous. The CDR3 extends over 15 amino acids. Germline lookup yields CDR1 GTSNPN and CDR2 SVGIG (reference sequence). CDR3 amino acids: CAWNLPRFSGNPIYF. CDR3 nucleotide sequence: TGTGCCTGGAACCTACCCCGGTTCTCTGGAAACCCCATATATTTT.

This clonotype was recorded at least ten times. The genes are TRBV11-2 and TRBJ2-1; TRBD2 might be the D (5 bases). The CDR3 sequence is 15 residues long. Germline CDR1 is SGHAT and CDR2 is FQNNGV. Between the trimmed V and J ends, which lost 1 base and 3 bases, there was a span of 10 bases. The CDR3: CASSLGLALYNEQFF. The CDR3 DNA follows: TGTGCCAGCAGCTTAGGGCTAGCCCTCTACAATGAGCAGTTCTTC.

This clonotype was seen repeatedly, ten times or more. The chain combines TRBV18 with TRBJ1-1; tentatively, D is TRBD1 (5 bases). Trimming took 0 bases from V and 5 from J, leaving 16 bases between them. CDR1 is KGHSH, CDR2 LQKENI, per germline. This CDR3 is 16 amino acids long. The CDR3 sequence is CASSPPGRLFGTEAFF. In DNA form, the CDR3 reads TGTGCCAGCTCACCACCGGGACGTCTCTTCGGGACTGAAGCTTTCTTT.

In this sample, this clonotype turned up a few times. One base away lies a much larger clone, so this may be a sequencing read error. This rearrangement joins TRBV3-1 to TRBJ2-1; 8 positions agree with TRBD2. V lost 7 bases to trimming and J lost 2 bases; unmatched junction nucleotides: 7. Germline-derived CDR1 and CDR2 are LGHDT and YNNKEL (reference sequence). The CDR3 has 15 amino acids. CDR3 bases: TGTGCCAGCAAGAGGAGCGGGGGCCCCTACAATGAGCAGTTCTTC. Translation: CASKRSGGPYNEQFF.

The V and J genes are TRBV11-1 and TRBJ2-7; 9 positions match TRBD1. This CDR3 comprises 15 residues. The V segment lost 4 bases and the J segment 7 bases; nucleotides outside the gene matches: 11. Germline V gene sequence: CDR1 SGHAT, CDR2 FQDESV (reference sequence). The CDR3 reads CASSYNSGQGGEQYF. The CDR3 coding sequence is TGTGCCAGCAGCTATAATTCGGGACAGGGTGGGGAGCAGTACTTC.

This chain uses TRBV5-1 with TRBJ1-1; no firm D call. Trimming stripped 0 bases from V and 4 bases from J, with 13 bases between. The germline V gene has CDR1 SGHRS and CDR2 YFSETQ. The CDR3 is made up of 15 amino acids. CDR3 sequence reads: CASSLGSWGGTEAFF. CDR3 sequence (DNA): TGCGCCAGCAGCTTGGGATCCTGGGGAGGCACTGAAGCTTTCTTT.

This clonotype was detected a few times. The CDR3 DNA follows: TGTGCCACCAGTACGACTAGCGGGAGGGCCGGCGCCAATGAGCAGTTCTTC. It is translated as CATSTTSGRAGANEQFF. The chain carries TRBV24-1 and TRBJ2-1; TRBD2 aligns across 14 bases. Germline V gene sequence: CDR1 KGHDR, CDR2 SFDVKD. V lost 6 bases, J lost 6 bases, and 9 bases stayed unmatched. The CDR3 totals 17 residues.

The CDR3 sequence is CASSLQGASDGYTF. As DNA, the CDR3 is TGCGCCAGCAGCTTACAGGGGGCAAGCGATGGCTACACCTTC. This rearrangement joins TRBV5-1 to TRBJ1-2, with 9 bases identical to TRBD1. With 2 bases clipped from V and 6 bases from J, the junction kept 5 bases outside the gene matches. Germline V lookup: CDR1 SGHRS, CDR2 YFSETQ. The CDR3 length is 14 residues. The full variable domain, with the rest looked up from reference TRBV5-1 and TRBJ1-2, is KAGVTQTPRYLIKTRGQQVTLSCSPISGHRSVSWYQQTPGQGLQFLFEYFSETQRNKGNFPGRFSGRQFSNSRSEMNVSTLELGDSALYLCASSLQGASDGYTFGSGTRLTVV.

This clonotype was seen more than once but under ten times. This chain links TRBV5-1 with TRBJ2-7, with TRBD1 matching over 8 bases. V was clipped by 7 bases and J by 3 bases; unmatched bases: 12. This CDR3 is 15 amino acids long. The germline gives CDR1 SGHRS, CDR2 YFSETQ. This CDR3 is CASRDRPGQNYEQYF. CDR3 nucleotides: TGCGCCAGCCGGGACAGGCCGGGACAAAACTACGAGCAGTACTTC.

This clonotype has just a few counts. A read error is possible here, since a much larger clone lies one base away. J is TRBJ2-1 and V is TRBV3-1, with 9 nucleotides matching TRBD2. The V gene's germline CDR1 is LGHDT and CDR2 YNNKEL (reference sequence). The CDR3 covers 14 residues. V lost 4 bases to trimming and J lost 4 bases; unmatched junction nucleotides: 2. The CDR3 sequence is CASSRTSEYNEQFF. CDR3 nucleotide sequence: TGTGCCAGCAGCCGGACTAGCGAGTACAATGAGCAGTTCTTC.

This chain connects TRBV11-2 to TRBJ1-6; unclear D gene. V lost 4 bases to trimming and J lost 10 bases, with 17 bases between them. There are 15 residues in the CDR3. The V gene's germline CDR1 is SGHAT and CDR2 FQNNGV. The CDR3 spells CASSSRAFFGSPLHF. The DNA of the CDR3 is TGTGCCAGCAGCTCCCGGGCTTTTTTCGGGTCACCCCTCCACTTT.

This clonotype occurred many times. The chain is built from TRBV20-1 and TRBJ2-7, with a weak D call TRBD2 (5 bases). CDR1 and CDR2 from the germline V gene are DFQATT and SNEGSKA (reference sequence). CDR3 length: 14 residues. Trimming took 1 base from V and 2 from J, leaving 12 bases between them. CDR3 DNA: TGCAGTGCTAGAGTATATAGGGAGCCCTACGAGCAGTACTTC. Its translation is CSARVYREPYEQYF.

This clonotype was picked up a small number of times. V gene TRBV11-3 combines with J gene TRBJ2-2; 8 bases align to TRBD1. The CDR3 spans 16 residues. Germline V gives CDR1 SGHNT, CDR2 YENEEA. With V trimmed by 5 bases and J by 6 bases, 11 bases remained unmatched. For the CDR3, the DNA is TGTGCCAGCAGCCTCCTAGGACAGGGTGGATCCGGGGAGCTGTTTTTT. Its protein is CASSLLGQGGSGELFF.

J is TRBJ2-1 and V is TRBV27, with a possible D match to TRBD1 (5 bases). The CDR3 extends over 13 amino acids. Trimming took off 4 bases at V and 5 bases at J, with 9 bases between the two ends. In germline, CDR1 is MNHEY, CDR2 SMNVEV (reference sequence). The CDR3 DNA follows: TGTGCCAGCAGTTCCGACAGAGACAATGAGCAGTTCTTC. This encodes CASSSDRDNEQFF.

The chain couples TRBV11-2 to TRBJ2-4; possibly TRBD1 or TRBD2 for D (5 bases each). Germline CDR1 and CDR2: SGHAT and FQNNGV. The CDR3 consists of 13 residues. V lost 5 bases and J 10 bases, leaving 15 bases between the germline ends. The DNA for the CDR3 is TGTGCCAGCAGCGGCCGGGGTGAGGGGATTCAGTACTTC. This sequence encodes CASSGRGEGIQYF.

At least ten counts were recorded for this clonotype. V is TRBV12-3 or TRBV12-4 and J is TRBJ2-7; D gene uncertain. The CDR3 sequence is 14 residues long. V dropped 5 bases and J dropped 2 bases, with 13 bases sitting between them. DNA for the CDR3: TGTGCCAGCAGTCCCCGCGATAAAACCTACGAGCAGTACTTC. This translates into CASSPRDKTYEQYF.

This clonotype was counted only a few times. The chain uses TRBV20-1 and TRBJ1-5; 12 positions agree with TRBD1. Trimming took 1 base from V and 0 from J; bases not matched to a gene: 7. The CDR3 is 18 residues long. CDR1 is DFQATT, CDR2 SNEGSKA, per germline (reference sequence). The CDR3, as DNA: TGCAGTGCTAGAGCTGAGGGACAGGGGGCTTATAGCAATCAGCCCCAGCATTTT. It codes for CSARAEGQGAYSNQPQHF.

The chain combines TRBV18 with TRBJ2-5; the match to TRBD1 covers 7 bases. After removal of 3 bases from V and 5 bases from J, the junction contained 9 bases not matched to a gene. This CDR3 comprises 15 residues. The germline V gene encodes CDR1 KGHSH and CDR2 LQKENI. Here the CDR3 reads CASSPGQLDRETQYF. CDR3 sequence (DNA): TGTGCCAGCTCACCGGGACAGCTGGACCGGGAGACCCAGTACTTC.

The gene calls are TRBV19 and TRBJ2-1; no clear D. Germline V lookup: CDR1 LNHDA, CDR2 SQIVND (reference sequence). The CDR3 consists of 16 residues. V lost 1 base, J lost 3 bases, and 13 bases lay in between. The DNA for the CDR3 is TGTGCCAGTAGTATAGGGGTGGGAACGGGCTACAATGAGCAGTTCTTC. Translated: CASSIGVGTGYNEQFF.

The CDR3 spells CASSLLAGGAYEQYF. The CDR3 region has the DNA TGTGCCAGCAGTTTATTGGCGGGAGGGGCCTACGAGCAGTACTTC. The chain uses TRBV28 and TRBJ2-7, with 9 bases aligning to TRBD2. After removal of 1 base from V and 2 bases from J, the junction contained 3 bases not matched to a gene. The germline V gene encodes CDR1 MDHEN and CDR2 SYDVKM. This CDR3 region has 15 residues.

The chain uses TRBV28 and TRBJ2-7; D gene unclear. The V and J ends lost 6 bases and 2 bases respectively, with 5 bases between them. The length of the CDR3 is 11 residues. Germline assignment: CDR1 MDHEN and CDR2 SYDVKM. In DNA form, the CDR3 reads TGTGCCAGCAGGACTCCCTACGAGCAGTACTTC. This sequence encodes CASRTPYEQYF.

The V and J genes are TRBV4-1 and TRBJ2-3, with 10 bases matching TRBD2. The CDR3 totals 17 residues. Trimming at V came to 1 base and at J to 6 bases, leaving 10 bases not matched to a gene. Germline V gene sequence: CDR1 MGHRA, CDR2 YSYEKL. In nucleotides, the CDR3 is TGCGCCAGCAGCCAAGGACTAGCGGGTCCATTATCCGATACGCAGTATTTT. Amino acids: CASSQGLAGPLSDTQYF.

A few counts support this clonotype. J is TRBJ2-7 and V is TRBV24-1; weak D call: TRBD2 (6 bases). From germline, CDR1 is KGHDR and CDR2 SFDVKD. The CDR3 loop spans 14 amino acids. The V end lost 4 bases, the J end lost 2 bases, and 11 bases lay between the germline ends. Here the CDR3 DNA reads TGTGCCACCAGTGACACGGGACTGGCCTACGAGCAGTACTTC. This encodes CATSDTGLAYEQYF.

The chain uses TRBV15 and TRBJ2-3; D remains unclear. The germline V and J ends were trimmed by 0 bases and 2 bases, with 6 bases remaining between them. The CDR3 loop spans 14 amino acids. CDR1 and CDR2 (germline): LNHNV, YYDKDF (reference sequence). The CDR3 DNA sequence: TGTGCCACCAGCAGAGACGGCTCCACAGATACGCAGTATTTT. Translated: CATSRDGSTDTQYF.

The rearrangement uses TRBV19 and TRBJ2-1; 7 bases match TRBD2. This CDR3 contains 11 residues. The V and J ends lost 5 bases and 8 bases, in that order; junction bases with no gene match: 0. Germline lookup yields CDR1 LNHDA and CDR2 SQIVND (reference sequence). CDR3 DNA: TGTGCCAGTAGTGGGAGGGATGAGCAGTTCTTC. Translation gives CASSGRDEQFF.

This chain uses TRBV5-1 with TRBJ2-5, with TRBD1 identical over 7 bases. This CDR3 is built from 14 residues. From germline, CDR1 is SGHRS and CDR2 YFSETQ. Unmatched junction bases numbered 1, after V lost 0 bases and J lost 2 bases. Here the CDR3 reads CASSLVDRQETQYF. Written as DNA, the CDR3 is TGCGCCAGCAGCTTGGTGGACAGGCAAGAGACCCAGTACTTC.

This clonotype occurred many times. This chain uses TRBV4-1 with TRBJ2-4; 12 bases align to TRBD2. The CDR3 runs to 16 residues. With 0 bases clipped from V and 4 bases from J, the junction kept 1 base outside the gene matches. Germline loops: CDR1 MGHRA, CDR2 YSYEKL. The CDR3 spells CASSQDGTSGKNIQYF. The CDR3 DNA reads TGCGCCAGCAGCCAAGATGGGACTAGCGGGAAAAACATTCAGTACTTC.